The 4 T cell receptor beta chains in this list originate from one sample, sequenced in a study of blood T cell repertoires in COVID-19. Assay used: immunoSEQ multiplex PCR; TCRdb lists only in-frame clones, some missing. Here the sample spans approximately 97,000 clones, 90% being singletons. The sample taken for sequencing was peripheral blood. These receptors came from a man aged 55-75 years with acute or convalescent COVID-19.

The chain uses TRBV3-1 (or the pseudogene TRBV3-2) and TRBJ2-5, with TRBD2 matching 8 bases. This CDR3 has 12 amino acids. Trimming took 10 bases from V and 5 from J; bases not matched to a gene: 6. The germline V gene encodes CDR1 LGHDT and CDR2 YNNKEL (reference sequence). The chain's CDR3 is CAISRGVETQYF. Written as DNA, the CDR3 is TGTGCCATCTCGCGGGGGGTTGAGACCCAGTACTTC.

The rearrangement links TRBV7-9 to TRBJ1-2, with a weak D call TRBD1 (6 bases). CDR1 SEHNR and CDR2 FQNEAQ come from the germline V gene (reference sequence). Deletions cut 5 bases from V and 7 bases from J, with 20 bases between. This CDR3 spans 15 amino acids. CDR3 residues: CASSQINRESAGYTF. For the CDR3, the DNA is TGTGCCAGCAGCCAAATCAACAGGGAATCGGCTGGCTACACCTTC.

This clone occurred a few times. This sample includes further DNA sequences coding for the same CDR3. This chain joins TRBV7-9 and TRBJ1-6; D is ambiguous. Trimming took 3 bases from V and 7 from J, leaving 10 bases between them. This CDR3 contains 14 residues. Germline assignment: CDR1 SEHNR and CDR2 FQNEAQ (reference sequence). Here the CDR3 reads CASSLEQYNSPLHF. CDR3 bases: TGTGCCAGCAGCTTGGAACAGTACAATTCACCCCTCCACTTT.

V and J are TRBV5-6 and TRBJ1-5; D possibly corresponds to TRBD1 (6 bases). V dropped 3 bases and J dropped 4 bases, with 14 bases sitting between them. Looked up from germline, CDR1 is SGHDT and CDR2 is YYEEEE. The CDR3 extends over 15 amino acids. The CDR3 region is CASSSPPDRNQPQHF. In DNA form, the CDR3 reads TGTGCCAGCAGCTCCCCCCCCGACAGGAATCAGCCCCAGCATTTT.